Reported below is one T cell receptor (beta chain). This sample is part of a study of blood T cell repertoires in COVID-19. Across the study: The cDNA or gDNA used as material had been derived from T cells, B-cell-depleted T cells, or PBMCs.

Assay: immunoSEQ multiplex PCR; the TCRdb copy retains only in-frame clones and omits some. This sample yields fewer than 85,000 clones, of which around 82% are seen a single time; approximately 17% belongs to the top ten. Losses at the gene ends were 3 bases for V and 4 bases for J; bases not matched to a gene: 11. The CDR3 is 16 residues long. Germline V gene lookup returns CDR1 DFQATT and CDR2 SNEGSKA (reference sequence). The sample was peripheral blood. The TCR was taken from a woman in her sixties with acute or convalescent COVID-19. The V gene is TRBV20-1, the J gene TRBJ2-5; TRBD2 matches at 10 bases. In DNA, the CDR3 is TGCAGTGCTAGTCGTGCCCTAGCGGGAGTCGGAGAGACCCAGTACTTC. Translation: CSASRALAGVGETQYF.